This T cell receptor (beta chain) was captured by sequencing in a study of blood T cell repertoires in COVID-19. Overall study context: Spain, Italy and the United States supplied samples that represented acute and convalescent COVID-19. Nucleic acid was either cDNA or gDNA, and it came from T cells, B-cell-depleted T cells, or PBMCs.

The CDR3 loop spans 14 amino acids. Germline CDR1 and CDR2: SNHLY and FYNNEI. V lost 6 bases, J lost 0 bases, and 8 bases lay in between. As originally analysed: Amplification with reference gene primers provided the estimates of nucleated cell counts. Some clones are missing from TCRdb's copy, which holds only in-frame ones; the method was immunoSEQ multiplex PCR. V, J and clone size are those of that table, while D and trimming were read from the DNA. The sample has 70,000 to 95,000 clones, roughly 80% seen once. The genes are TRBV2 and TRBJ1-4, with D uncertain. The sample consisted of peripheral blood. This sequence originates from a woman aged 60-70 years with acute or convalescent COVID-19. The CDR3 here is CASSRITTNEKLFF. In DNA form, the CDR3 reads TGTGCCAGCAGCCGTATTACAACTAATGAAAAACTGTTTTTT.